This T cell receptor (beta chain) derives from a study of blood T cell repertoires in COVID-19. Study context: The United States, Italy and Spain supplied acute and convalescent COVID-19 samples. Sample material is recorded as cDNA or gDNA derived from T cells, B-cell-depleted T cells, or PBMCs.

The junction had 0 bases not matched to a gene; V was cut back by 3 bases and J by 2 bases. The CDR3 sequence is 15 residues long. Germline V CDR1 and CDR2: LNHDA, SQIVND (reference sequence). As processed by the authors: How many nucleated cells were present was estimated from reference gene primer amplification. TCRdb's copy holds only in-frame clones and misses some; the assay was immunoSEQ multiplex PCR. The D gene and trimming were derived from the DNA, and the V and J assignments and clone size from that table. This sample has about 250,000 clones, with about 80% found just once. The chain couples TRBV19 to TRBJ1-3; TRBD1 matches at 11 bases. Sample: peripheral blood. The clonotype comes from a man in his forties or fifties with active or convalescent COVID-19. CDR3 coding DNA: TGTGCCAGTAGTATGGACAGGGGGCCTGGAAACACCATATATTTT. Encoded protein: CASSMDRGPGNTIYF.